The clone carrying this T cell receptor (beta chain) has more than one count but fewer than ten. The record originates from a study of blood T cell repertoires in COVID-19. Study context: Both acute and convalescent COVID-19 samples were obtained from the United States, Italy and Spain. PBMCs, B-cell-depleted T cells, or T cells were the source of the cDNA or gDNA that made up the material.

In the authors' workflow: Reference gene primer amplification yielded estimated nucleated cell counts. Some clones are missing from TCRdb's copy, which holds only in-frame ones; the method was immunoSEQ multiplex PCR. V and J calls and clone size are as listed in that table; D and trimming were resolved from the DNA. The sample holds approximately 110,000 clones, over 80% seen once. V was trimmed by 6 bases and J by 2 bases, leaving 13 bases between them. Germline assignment: CDR1 MNHEY and CDR2 SVGAGI. The CDR3 spans 14 residues. The V call is TRBV6-5, the J call TRBJ1-2; D may be TRBD1 (5 bases). The source of this sequence is a woman in her sixties or seventies with acute or convalescent COVID-19. The sample comprised peripheral blood. The CDR3 DNA is TGTGCCAGCAGGGACTCCGGGGGGAACTATGGCTACACCTTC. Translation gives CASRDSGGNYGYTF.